Listed below are T cell receptor beta chains from one sample, sequenced in a study of vaccination and CD4 T cells after COVID-19. These receptors lack a known antigen. One entry per CDR3 protein, called by TCRdb with MiXCR from the PCR reads. The sample carries about 15,000 distinct CDR3 sequences, 45% to 65% recorded once. Sequencing was done on a sample of CD4+ T cells from blood, cultured in vitro. The receptors shown here come from a human donor who had recovered from COVID-19. The CDR3 runs from the conserved cysteine through the conserved F or W. Fields, in order: clone size, D gene, V gene, J gene, CDR3 DNA, CDR3 protein. A D gene is named only where the DNA matches it firmly. Where a row states a size, it is once, few, many or the class of an expanded clone; other rows omit it.

.,TRBD1,TRBV28,TRBJ1-4,TGTGCCAGCAGTTCCCCGACAGGGGCAACTAATGAAAAACTGTTTTTT,CASSSPTGATNEKLFF
few,.,TRBV6-5,TRBJ2-2,TGTGCCAGCAGTTACCTAGCTCAGGGAACCGGGGAGCTGTTTTTT,CASSYLAQGTGELFF
.,.,TRBV29-1,TRBJ2-7,TGCAGCGCCCTGTCGAGGGGCACCTCCTACGAGCAGTACTTC,CSALSRGTSYEQYF
.,.,TRBV6-2/TRBV6-3,TRBJ1-2,TGTGCCAGCAGTTCGCGGGACGGGAACTATGGCTACACCTTC,CASSSRDGNYGYTF
few,.,TRBV27,TRBJ1-6,TGTGCCAGCAGGATGGCAGGGGTGCGATCACCCCTCCACTTT,CASRMAGVRSPLHF
few,.,TRBV11-2,TRBJ2-1,TGTGCCAGCAGCTTGAGGGGGTACAATGAGCAGTTCTTC,CASSLRGYNEQFF
.,.,TRBV7-2,TRBJ2-6,TGTGCCAGCAGTAGGTACGGGGAGGGGGCGATTGGGGCCAACGTCCTGACTTTC,CASSRYGEGAIGANVLTF
.,.,TRBV2,TRBJ1-1,TGTGCCAGCAGTGACGTTCAGAACACTGAAGCTTTCTTT,CASSDVQNTEAFF
.,.,TRBV7-6,TRBJ1-1,TGTGCCAGCAGCTGGGGTGGCCAGGGAGCTTTCTTT,CASSWGGQGAFF
.,.,TRBV20-1,TRBJ1-5,TGCAGTGCTAGAGGGGGAGGGAAGGGAAGTAGCAATCAGCCCCAGCATTTT,CSARGGGKGSSNQPQHF
.,TRBD2,TRBV10-3,TRBJ2-3,TGTGCCATCAGGGCGGGACTAGCGGACACAGATACGCAGTATTTT,CAIRAGLADTDTQYF
.,TRBD1,TRBV10-2,TRBJ1-3,TGCGCCACCAACACAGGGGCAGGAAACACCATATATTTT,CATNTGAGNTIYF
.,TRBD2,TRBV27,TRBJ2-1,TGTGCCAGCAGAGGGACTAGCGGGAGTAGGTACAATGAGCAGTTCTTC,CASRGTSGSRYNEQFF
.,.,TRBV11-2,TRBJ2-3,TGTGCCAGCAGCTTAGAAGCAGATACGCAGTATTTT,CASSLEADTQYF
few,.,TRBV27,TRBJ2-2,TGTGCCAGCAGAACCTGGACGGGCCGGGGGGAGCTGTTTTTT,CASRTWTGRGELFF
.,.,TRBV28,TRBJ2-7,TGTGCCAGCAGTTTTTCGGGAATTTCAAGATACGAGCAGTACTTC,CASSFSGISRYEQYF
.,TRBD1,TRBV12-3/TRBV12-4,TRBJ2-2,TGTGCCAGCCGACAACAGGGGGCCGCGAACACCGGGGAGCTGTTTTTT,CASRQQGAANTGELFF
.,TRBD1,TRBV20-1,TRBJ1-5,TGCAGTGCCAGGGTGACAGGGGGCGCAGACAATCAGCCCCAGCATTTT,CSARVTGGADNQPQHF
few,TRBD1,TRBV28,TRBJ1-2,TGTGCCAGCAGCCTGGGACAGAACTATGGCTACACCTTC,CASSLGQNYGYTF
.,.,TRBV7-9,TRBJ2-5,TGTGCCAGCAGCTTAGCGGTCAGGGTTGAGACCCAGTACTTC,CASSLAVRVETQYF
.,.,TRBV27,TRBJ1-5,TGTGCCAGCAGTAGAACTCGGGAGGGTCAGCCCCAGCATTTT,CASSRTREGQPQHF
.,TRBD2,TRBV20-1,TRBJ2-1,TGCAGTGCTGAGAGAGGACTAGCGGGAGGGTATGAGCAGTTCTTC,CSAERGLAGGYEQFF
.,.,TRBV27,TRBJ1-5,TGTGCCAGCAGTCCCGGACGACAGACTAGCAATCAGCCCCAGCATTTT,CASSPGRQTSNQPQHF
.,.,TRBV20-1,TRBJ2-1,TGCGCCACCCCGAGCTCCTACAATGAGCAGTTCTTC,CATPSSYNEQFF
.,TRBD1,TRBV30,TRBJ1-6,TGTGCCTGTGGGACAGGGGGCAGCAATTCACCCCTCCACTTT,CACGTGGSNSPLHF
few,.,TRBV6-2/TRBV6-3,TRBJ2-3,TGTGCCAGCATGAGCGGCGCAGATACGCAGTATTTT,CASMSGADTQYF